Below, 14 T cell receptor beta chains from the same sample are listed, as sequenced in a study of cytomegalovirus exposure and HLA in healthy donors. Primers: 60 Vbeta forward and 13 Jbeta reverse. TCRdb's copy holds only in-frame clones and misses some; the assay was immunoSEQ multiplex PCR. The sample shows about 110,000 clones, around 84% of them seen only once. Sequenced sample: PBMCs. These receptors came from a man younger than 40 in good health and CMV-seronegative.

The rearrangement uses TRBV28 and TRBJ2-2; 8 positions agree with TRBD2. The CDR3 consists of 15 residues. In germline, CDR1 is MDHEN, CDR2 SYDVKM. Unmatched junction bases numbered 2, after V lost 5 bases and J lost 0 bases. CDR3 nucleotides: TGTGCCAGCAGTAGACTAGCGCCGAACACCGGGGAGCTGTTTTTT. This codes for CASSRLAPNTGELFF. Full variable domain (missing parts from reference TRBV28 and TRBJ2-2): DVKVTQSSRYLVKRTGEKVFLECVQDMDHENMFWYRQDPGLGLRLIYFSYDVKMKEKGDIPEGYSVSREKKERFSLILESASTNQTSMYLCASSRLAPNTGELFFGEGSRLTVL.

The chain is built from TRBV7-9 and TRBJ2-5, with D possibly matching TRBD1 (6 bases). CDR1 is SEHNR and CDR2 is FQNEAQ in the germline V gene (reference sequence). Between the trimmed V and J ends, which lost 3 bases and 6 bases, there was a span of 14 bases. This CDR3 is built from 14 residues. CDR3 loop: CASSFVTGLQTQYF. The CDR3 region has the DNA TGTGCCAGCAGCTTCGTCACAGGGTTGCAGACCCAGTACTTC.

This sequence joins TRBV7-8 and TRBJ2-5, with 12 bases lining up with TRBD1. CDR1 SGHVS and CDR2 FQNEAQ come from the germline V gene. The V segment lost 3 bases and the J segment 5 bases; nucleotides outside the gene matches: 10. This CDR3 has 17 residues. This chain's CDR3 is CASSFRLGDRGHETQYF. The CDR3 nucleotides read TGTGCCAGCAGCTTCCGATTGGGGGACAGGGGGCACGAGACCCAGTACTTC.

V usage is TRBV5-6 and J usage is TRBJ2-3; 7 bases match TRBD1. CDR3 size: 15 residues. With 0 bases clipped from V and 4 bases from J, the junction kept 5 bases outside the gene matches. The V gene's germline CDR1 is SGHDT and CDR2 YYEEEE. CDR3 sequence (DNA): TGTGCCAGCAGCTTGGTGGGGACAGCCCCAGATACGCAGTATTTT. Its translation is CASSLVGTAPDTQYF. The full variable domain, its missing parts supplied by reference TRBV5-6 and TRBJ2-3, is DAGVTQSPTHLIKTRGQQVTLRCSPKSGHDTVSWYQQALGQGPQFIFQYYEEEERQRGNFPDRFSGHQFPNYSSELNVNALLLGDSALYLCASSLVGTAPDTQYFGPGTRLTVL.

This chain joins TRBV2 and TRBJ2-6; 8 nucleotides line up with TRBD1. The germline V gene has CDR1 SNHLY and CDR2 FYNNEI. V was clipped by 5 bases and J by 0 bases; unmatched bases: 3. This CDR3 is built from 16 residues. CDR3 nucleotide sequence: TGTGCCAGCAGTATGGACAGGGTCTCTGGGGCCAACGTCCTGACTTTC. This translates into CASSMDRVSGANVLTF. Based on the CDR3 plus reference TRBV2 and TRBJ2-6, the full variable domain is EPEVTQTPSHQVTQMGQEVILRCVPISNHLYFYWYRQILGQKVEFLVSFYNNEISEKSEIFDDQFSVERPDGSNFTLKIRSTKLEDSAMYFCASSMDRVSGANVLTFGAGSRLTVL.

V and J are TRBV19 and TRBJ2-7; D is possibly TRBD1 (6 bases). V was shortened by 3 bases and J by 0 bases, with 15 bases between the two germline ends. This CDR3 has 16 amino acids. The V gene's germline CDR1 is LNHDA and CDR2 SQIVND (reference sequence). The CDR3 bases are TGTGCCAGTAGTATGGAGGACAGTCCAAGCTCCTACGAGCAGTACTTC. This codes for CASSMEDSPSSYEQYF. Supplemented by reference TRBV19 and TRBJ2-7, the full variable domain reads DGGITQSPKYLFRKEGQNVTLSCEQNLNHDAMYWYRQDPGQGLRLIYYSQIVNDFQKGDIAEGYSVSREKKESFPLTVTSAQKNPTAFYLCASSMEDSPSSYEQYFGPGTRLTVT.

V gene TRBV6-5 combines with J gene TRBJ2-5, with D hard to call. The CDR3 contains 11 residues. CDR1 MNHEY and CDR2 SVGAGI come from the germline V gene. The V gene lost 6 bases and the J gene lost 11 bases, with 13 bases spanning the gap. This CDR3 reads CASRSTGEQYF. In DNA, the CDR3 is TGTGCCAGCAGGTCTACGGGTGAGCAGTACTTC.

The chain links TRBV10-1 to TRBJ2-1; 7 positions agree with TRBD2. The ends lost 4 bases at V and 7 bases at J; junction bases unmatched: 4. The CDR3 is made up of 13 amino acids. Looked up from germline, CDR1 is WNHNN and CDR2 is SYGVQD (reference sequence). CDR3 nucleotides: TGCGCCAGCAGTGTCGACGGGGGGAATGAGCAGTTCTTC. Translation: CASSVDGGNEQFF.

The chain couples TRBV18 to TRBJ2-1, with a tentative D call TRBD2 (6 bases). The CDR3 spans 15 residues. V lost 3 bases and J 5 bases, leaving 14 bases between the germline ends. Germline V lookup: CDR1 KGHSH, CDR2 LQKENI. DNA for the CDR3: TGTGCCAGCTCACCCGCGGGCAGGGAGGACAATGAGCAGTTCTTC. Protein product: CASSPAGREDNEQFF.

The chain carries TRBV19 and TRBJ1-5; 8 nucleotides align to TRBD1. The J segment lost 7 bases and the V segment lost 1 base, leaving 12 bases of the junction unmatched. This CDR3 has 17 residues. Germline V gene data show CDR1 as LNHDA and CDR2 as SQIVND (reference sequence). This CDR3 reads CASSIVSRTGRAQPQHF. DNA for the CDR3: TGTGCCAGTAGTATAGTTTCTAGGACAGGGCGCGCGCAGCCCCAGCATTTT. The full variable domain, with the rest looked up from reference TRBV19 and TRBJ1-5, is DGGITQSPKYLFRKEGQNVTLSCEQNLNHDAMYWYRQDPGQGLRLIYYSQIVNDFQKGDIAEGYSVSREKKESFPLTVTSAQKNPTAFYLCASSIVSRTGRAQPQHFGDGTRLSIL.

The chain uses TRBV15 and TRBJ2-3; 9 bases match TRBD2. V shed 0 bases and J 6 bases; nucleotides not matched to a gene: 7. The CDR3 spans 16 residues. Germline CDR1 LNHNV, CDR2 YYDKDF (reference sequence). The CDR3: CATSRDFAGGQDTQYF. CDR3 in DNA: TGTGCCACCAGCAGAGATTTTGCGGGGGGGCAGGATACGCAGTATTTT. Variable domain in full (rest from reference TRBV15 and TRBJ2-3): DAMVIQNPRYQVTQFGKPVTLSCSQTLNHNVMYWYQQKSSQAPKLLFHYYDKDFNNEADTPDNFQSRRPNTSFCFLDIRSPGLGDTAMYLCATSRDFAGGQDTQYFGPGTRLTVL.

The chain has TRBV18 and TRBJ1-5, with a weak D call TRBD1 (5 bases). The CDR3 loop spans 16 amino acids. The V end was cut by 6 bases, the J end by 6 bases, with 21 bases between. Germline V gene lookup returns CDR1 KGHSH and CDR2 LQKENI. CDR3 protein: CASSHNKQGGSQPQHF. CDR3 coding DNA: TGTGCCAGCTCGCATAATAAGCAGGGAGGATCTCAGCCCCAGCATTTT. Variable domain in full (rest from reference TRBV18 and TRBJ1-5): NAGVMQNPRHLVRRRGQEARLRCSPMKGHSHVYWYRQLPEEGLKFMVYLQKENIIDESGMPKERFSAEFPKEGPSILRIQQVVRGDSAAYFCASSHNKQGGSQPQHFGDGTRLSIL.

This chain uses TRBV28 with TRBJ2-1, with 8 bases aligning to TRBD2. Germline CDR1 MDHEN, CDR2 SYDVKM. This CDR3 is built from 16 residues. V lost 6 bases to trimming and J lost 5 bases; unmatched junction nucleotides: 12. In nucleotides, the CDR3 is TGTGCCAGCAGCTTGGCTAGCGGGTGGCCAAACAATGAGCAGTTCTTC. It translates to CASSLASGWPNNEQFF.

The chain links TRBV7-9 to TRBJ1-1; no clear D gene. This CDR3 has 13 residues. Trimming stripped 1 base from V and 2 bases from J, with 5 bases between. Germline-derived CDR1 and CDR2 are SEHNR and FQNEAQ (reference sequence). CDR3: CASSLEANTEAFF. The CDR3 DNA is TGTGCCAGCAGCTTAGAAGCTAACACTGAAGCTTTCTTT. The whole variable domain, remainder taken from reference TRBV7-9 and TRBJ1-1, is DTGVSQNPRHKITKRGQNVTFRCDPISEHNRLYWYRQTLGQGPEFLTYFQNEAQLEKSRLLSDRFSAERPKGSFSTLEIQRTEQGDSAMYLCASSLEANTEAFFGQGTRLTVV.